The entry that follows covers one T cell receptor beta chain sequence. Trimming removed 7 bases at V and 0 bases at J, with 4 bases between. The CDR3 contains 11 residues. CDR1 and CDR2 from the germline V gene are GTSNPN and SVGIG (reference sequence). These data are taken from a study of shared clonotypes between healthy human individuals. Data came from immunoSEQ multiplex PCR; TCRdb stores just in-frame clones and leaves some out. The sample carries about 1 million clones, roughly 80% recorded once. The sequence was collected from a man aged 18 to 29 in good health. The genes are TRBV30 and TRBJ1-3; D uncertain. The specimen sequenced was memory CD4+ T cells sorted from blood. The subset was: CD45RA-negative fraction. For the CDR3, the DNA is TGTGCCTTAAACTCTGGAAACACCATATATTTT. It translates to CALNSGNTIYF. Complete variable domain (other parts from reference TRBV30 and TRBJ1-3): SQTIHQWPATLVQPVGSPLSLECTVEGTSNPNLYWYRQAAGRGLQLLFYSVGIGQISSEVPQNLSASRPQDRQFILSSKKLLLSDSGFYLCALNSGNTIYFGEGSWLTVV.